This T cell receptor (beta chain) was captured by sequencing in a study of vaccination effects on CD4 cells after COVID-19 (dated by TCRdb to 2021 to 2024). At the level of the whole study: After vaccination, three convalescent patients were sampled both early (day +14) and late (day +241, +227, +161 respectively). SARS-CoV-2 spike-specific CD4+ TCR repertoires from before and after mRNA vaccination were compared in COVID-19 convalescent patients and in infection-naive vaccine recipients. The full study included around nine COVID-19 convalescent patients and a handful of SARS-CoV-2-naive healthy vaccine recipients. Cultures from other donors in the study were sequenced with the Oncomine TCR Beta short-read assay on an Illumina iSeq 100. Across the study, the median time from the second dose to post-vaccine sampling was 72 days (range 14 to 241). What the work shows at the level of the full study, not this receptor alone: Limitations of the study were the small number of convalescent patients and the absence of early post-infection timepoints. At late post-vaccination timepoints, both infection-induced and vaccine-induced clones showed marked clonal contraction, consistent with waning T cell responses. In convalescent patients, the post-vaccine spike-reactive repertoire consisted mainly of new vaccine-induced clones, largely distinct from infection-induced clones.

For CDR1 and CDR2, the germline V gene lists SGHDT and YYEEEE. Taken from cysteine to phenylalanine, the CDR3 has 15 residues. Of the read, only the CDR3 DNA is kept; its 45 bases are in frame from base 1. Deletion took 6 bases off V and 0 bases off J, with a span of 13 bases between the germline ends. In the ViraFEST assay, PBMC were stimulated with viral peptide pools, and antigen-specific CD4+ T cell clonotypes were then identified by expansion using TCR sequencing. After less than eleven days of culture, CD4+ T cells were isolated with the EasySep CD4+ T cell isolation kit. PCR-confirmed SARS-CoV-2 infection had occurred in convalescent patients between March and December 2020, before the Alpha, Beta and Delta variants emerged in the United States. Participants received two doses of either the BNT162b2 or the mRNA-1273 mRNA SARS-CoV-2 vaccine. Each well held two million PBMC cultured in IMDM containing approximately 5.2% human AB serum, 8.5 to 10 IU/ml IL-2 and gentamicin, along with around 9.4 ug/ml peptides. On days 3 and 7, half of the culture medium was replaced with fresh IL-2-containing medium. Unless noted otherwise, every peptide stimulation condition was grown in triplicate wells. PBMC were separated from whole blood using Ficoll-Paque Plus gradient centrifugation and were then either cryopreserved at -140C or used fresh. Overlapping peptide pools spanned the spike proteins of SARS-CoV-2 and the common cold coronaviruses HCoV-NL63, HCoV-OC43 and HCoV-229E. Genomic DNA was extracted from cultured CD4+ T cells with the QIAamp micro DNA kit.

In its sample, this clone was seen once. There is no known antigen for this receptor. No base quality information exists; no much larger clone differs at one position. The library was produced with the immunoSEQ multiplex PCR assay. DNA from the cultured, isolated CD4+ T cells was subjected to TCR beta CDR3 sequencing. In the paper's pipeline: Non-productive TCR sequences were discarded, and reads were trimmed to the CDR3 region, with only CDR3s of 7 or more amino acids retained. The MANAFEST web app was used to pick out antigen-specific clonotypes by comparing their expansion in peptide wells with that in reference cultures. For clones to be considered positive, expansion at FDR<0.05 versus reference and all other wells, an odds ratio above 5, and a frequency above 0.1% in two replicate wells were required. A clonotype was called cross-reactive if it was significantly expanded both in SARS-CoV-2 spike wells and in at least one common cold coronavirus spike condition. CDR3 similarity was assessed by Levenshtein distance with the stringdist R package, and unrooted trees were built with ape in R 3.6.1. The table was pulled from immuneACCESS by TCRdb, which kept in-frame rearrangements only. Such tables lose some clones; where checked, under half of the loss comes from unresolved V genes, and the rest has no known cause. V and J calls and clone size follow that table, whereas D and trimming were derived from the DNA. Within this sample are more than 13,000 clones, with about 70% of them counted one time only. Just under 25% of the sample rests with the top ten.

The chain is encoded by TRBV5-6 joined to TRBJ2-1; the D gene assignment is ambiguous. The clonotype comes from a human donor who had a prior SARS-CoV-2 infection. The starting material was CD4+ T cells from PBMCs cultured with HCoV-NL63 spike peptides, obtained after COVID-19 vaccination. Sample cell subset or site, as interpreted from the label and publication: HCoV-NL63 spike overlapping peptide pool stimulation. The nucleotide sequence is TGTGCCAGCATCCTCCTGTCCTCCTCCTACAATGAGCAGTTCTTC. This gives the protein CASILLSSSYNEQFF.